A single sample is the source of the 32 T cell receptor beta chains below, sequenced in a study of a mutant IDH1 vaccine in newly diagnosed glioma. What these receptors recognize is not known. The assay was immunoSEQ multiplex PCR, and TCRdb's table has in-frame clones only and misses some. The sample yields fewer than 150,000 clones, approximately 87% seen once. As for time point: week 11, during vaccination. The content of each vaccine dose was 300 ug of mutant IDH1 20-mer peptide, and topical imiquimod accompanied it. The specimen was PBMCs, collected from a glioma patient whose treatment included an IDH1 peptide vaccine. The source is a woman in her forties or fifties with glioma.

The rearrangement uses TRBV9 and TRBJ2-2, with D possibly matching TRBD1 (5 bases). The germline V gene encodes CDR1 SGDLS and CDR2 YYNGEE. V was clipped by 0 bases and J by 2 bases, with 14 bases between them. The CDR3 sequence is 17 residues long. CDR3 in DNA: TGTGCCAGCAGCGTAGAACGGCAGGGCATTAACACCGGGGAGCTGTTTTTT. The encoded protein is CASSVERQGINTGELFF.

The chain links TRBV18 to TRBJ2-7, with TRBD2 as a possible D gene (6 bases). The germline V gene has CDR1 KGHSH and CDR2 LQKENI. This CDR3 has 15 amino acids. The V and J ends lost 1 base and 2 bases respectively, with 12 bases between them. CDR3 DNA sequence: TGTGCCAGCTCACCACTGATAGGGGAGGCCTACGAGCAGTACTTC. This codes for CASSPLIGEAYEQYF.

The gene calls are TRBV28 and TRBJ1-1, with D hard to call. CDR3 length equals 14 residues. V lost 5 bases and J 0 bases, leaving 10 bases between the germline ends. Germline loops: CDR1 MDHEN, CDR2 SYDVKM. CDR3 residues: CASSLGSMNTEAFF. The DNA of the CDR3 is TGTGCCAGCAGTCTCGGGAGCATGAACACTGAAGCTTTCTTT.

This clone came up once. The rearrangement uses TRBV28 and TRBJ2-1; tentative D call: TRBD2 (6 bases). V lost 2 bases, J lost 7 bases, and 15 bases lay in between. CDR1 and CDR2 (germline): MDHEN, SYDVKM. The CDR3 is 15 residues long. In nucleotides, the CDR3 is TGTGCCAGCAGTTTACTCGAGGCGGGACGGAATGAGCAGTTCTTC. This gives the protein CASSLLEAGRNEQFF. Supplemented by reference TRBV28 and TRBJ2-1, the full variable domain reads DVKVTQSSRYLVKRTGEKVFLECVQDMDHENMFWYRQDPGLGLRLIYFSYDVKMKEKGDIPEGYSVSREKKERFSLILESASTNQTSMYLCASSLLEAGRNEQFFGPGTRLTVL.

CDR3 sequence reads: CATSTGYTGDEQFF. In DNA form, the CDR3 reads TGTGCCACCAGCACGGGGTATACAGGGGATGAGCAGTTCTTC. The V gene is TRBV15, the J gene TRBJ2-1, with 7 bases identical to TRBD1. Germline CDR1 LNHNV, CDR2 YYDKDF (reference sequence). The CDR3 is 14 residues long. Trimming took 4 bases from V and 8 from J; bases not matched to a gene: 8.

In nucleotides, the CDR3 is TGCGCCAGCAGCCTAAAACGGAGCGGGGCGGTTGGTGAGCAGTTCTTC. Residues: CASSLKRSGAVGEQFF. The chain recombines TRBV4-1 with TRBJ2-1, with 7 bases fitting TRBD2. From germline, CDR1 is MGHRA and CDR2 YSYEKL. With 4 bases clipped from V and 9 bases from J, the junction kept 15 bases outside the gene matches. The CDR3 loop spans 16 amino acids.

This chain links TRBV27 with TRBJ2-7, with TRBD2 identical over 8 bases. This CDR3 comprises 14 residues. The germline CDR1 and CDR2 sequences are MNHEY and SMNVEV (reference sequence). V trimming: 6 bases; J trimming: 1 base; junction bases outside the gene matches: 5. CDR3: CASSPGLGSYEQYF. The CDR3 bases are TGTGCCAGCAGCCCGGGACTAGGGTCCTACGAGCAGTACTTC.

The rearrangement links TRBV28 to TRBJ2-1; D is unresolved. The V gene lost 4 bases and the J gene lost 3 bases, with 1 base spanning the gap. Looked up from germline, CDR1 is MDHEN and CDR2 is SYDVKM. This CDR3 spans 11 amino acids. The CDR3 here is CASSYYNEQFF. CDR3 sequence (DNA): TGTGCCAGCAGTTACTACAATGAGCAGTTCTTC.

CDR3 region: CASSPGPLTDTQYF. DNA for the CDR3: TGCGCCAGCAGCCCGGGCCCCCTCACAGATACGCAGTATTTT. V gene TRBV4-1 combines with J gene TRBJ2-3; the D is unclear. CDR1 MGHRA and CDR2 YSYEKL come from the germline V gene. This CDR3 has 14 amino acids. The V end was cut by 4 bases, the J end by 2 bases, with 10 bases between.

V is TRBV6-5 and J is TRBJ1-3, with D uncertain. V was shortened by 2 bases and J by 8 bases, with 16 bases between the two germline ends. Germline V gene data show CDR1 as MNHEY and CDR2 as SVGAGI. This CDR3 region has 15 residues. As DNA, the CDR3 is TGTGCCAGCAGTTACGCCGAGGGTCATGGGTACACCATATATTTT. Amino acid sequence: CASSYAEGHGYTIYF.

The chain is built from TRBV10-3 and TRBJ2-5; D is unresolved. Between the trimmed V and J ends, which lost 6 bases and 5 bases, there was a span of 10 bases. Germline CDR1 is ENHRY and CDR2 is SYGVKD. The CDR3 has 12 residues. The CDR3 sequence is CAISPSRETQYF. The DNA for the CDR3 is TGTGCCATCAGCCCGTCCCGCGAGACCCAGTACTTC.

V gene TRBV18 combines with J gene TRBJ2-1, with 7 bases lining up with TRBD2. The CDR3 runs 15 residues. Germline V lookup: CDR1 KGHSH, CDR2 LQKENI. Germline trimming cut 5 bases from V and 3 bases from J; bases unmatched to any gene: 7. The CDR3 region has the DNA TGTGCCAGCTCAGGTCGGGAGGCCCTCTACAATGAGCAGTTCTTC. Protein product: CASSGREALYNEQFF.

V and J are TRBV19 and TRBJ1-5; D unresolved. Germline CDR1 is LNHDA and CDR2 is SQIVND (reference sequence). V was pared by 1 base and J by 1 base, with 5 bases between. This CDR3 has 14 amino acids. CDR3 DNA sequence: TGTGCCAGTAGTATAGGGCCCAGCAATCAGCCCCAGCATTTT. Translating gives CASSIGPSNQPQHF.

This chain uses TRBV28 with TRBJ1-5, with D possibly matching TRBD1 (5 bases). Trimming cost V 8 bases and J 10 bases, with 18 bases left between them. The CDR3 has 13 residues. Germline V gene lookup returns CDR1 MDHEN and CDR2 SYDVKM. The CDR3 reads CASARQVGGPQHF. For the CDR3, the DNA is TGTGCCAGCGCTCGCCAGGTTGGGGGACCCCAGCATTTT.

CDR3 region: CASRLTSGKTGELFF. In nucleotides, the CDR3 is TGTGCCAGCAGGTTGACTAGCGGGAAGACCGGGGAGCTGTTTTTT. The chain employs TRBV27 and TRBJ2-2, with 11 bases identical to TRBD2. Germline CDR1 reads MNHEY; CDR2 reads SMNVEV (reference sequence). The CDR3 has 15 residues. Germline trimming cut 6 bases from V and 5 bases from J; bases unmatched to any gene: 5.

The genes are TRBV28 and TRBJ2-7; 16 bases map to TRBD2. This CDR3 contains 15 residues. CDR1 MDHEN and CDR2 SYDVKM come from the germline V gene. Trimming took 8 bases from V and 2 from J; bases not matched to a gene: 3. CDR3 protein: CASGTSGRGTYEQYF. The CDR3 nucleotides are TGTGCCAGCGGGACTAGCGGGAGGGGAACCTACGAGCAGTACTTC.

The chain recombines TRBV6-6 with TRBJ2-7; 7 bases agree with TRBD2. Looked up from germline, CDR1 is MNHNY and CDR2 is SVGAGI (reference sequence). The CDR3 spans 13 residues. V shed 2 bases, J shed 5 bases, and the junction held 3 bases outside the gene matches. The CDR3 nucleotides read TGTGCCAGCAGTTACCGGGGGGATAACGAGCAGTACTTC. Its protein is CASSYRGDNEQYF.

The chain uses TRBV7-3 and TRBJ2-1; D might be TRBD1 (6 bases). Germline V gene data show CDR1 as SGHTA and CDR2 as FQGTGA. The CDR3 totals 17 residues. V was cut by 5 bases and J by 2 bases, with 19 bases left in between. CDR3 sequence (DNA): TGTGCCAGCAGCCCGCCAGTCACAGGGTTCCCCTACAATGAGCAGTTCTTC. It translates to CASSPPVTGFPYNEQFF.

The rearrangement uses TRBV28 and TRBJ1-2; 7 bases are shared with TRBD1. Germline-derived CDR1 and CDR2 are MDHEN and SYDVKM. The ends lost 8 bases at V and 8 bases at J; junction bases unmatched: 14. The CDR3 runs 14 residues. The CDR3 DNA reads as TGTGCCAGCCTCGTAGTACAGGGGTTCGGCGGCTACACCTTC. Encoded protein: CASLVVQGFGGYTF.

This clone appeared once. The chain uses TRBV10-3 and TRBJ2-7; 7 nucleotides agree with TRBD1. This CDR3 is built from 15 residues. CDR1 and CDR2 from the germline V gene are ENHRY and SYGVKD. V gave up 0 bases and J gave up 5 bases; unmatched junction bases: 7. The CDR3 region is CAISESRGPRDEQYF. CDR3 bases: TGTGCCATCAGTGAGTCGAGGGGGCCCCGGGACGAGCAGTACTTC.

The chain employs TRBV10-2 and TRBJ2-1; 7 positions match TRBD1. The CDR3 covers 17 residues. Trimming took 2 bases from V and 3 from J; bases not matched to a gene: 10. Germline CDR1 and CDR2: WSHSY and SAAADI. CDR3 region: CASSEPPGQKIYNEQFF. Here the CDR3 DNA reads TGCGCCAGCAGTGAGCCGCCGGGACAGAAAATCTACAATGAGCAGTTCTTC.

V gene TRBV19 combines with J gene TRBJ2-2, with 9 nucleotides matching TRBD1. After removal of 2 bases from V and 5 bases from J, the junction contained 24 bases not matched to a gene. The V gene's germline CDR1 is LNHDA and CDR2 SQIVND (reference sequence). This CDR3 comprises 22 residues. The CDR3 protein is CASSIIFPMTSGGTGSTGELFF. The CDR3 nucleotides read TGTGCCAGTAGTATAATTTTCCCCATGACCTCTGGGGGGACAGGGAGTACCGGGGAGCTGTTTTTT.

The V gene is TRBV6-5, the J gene TRBJ1-6; D remains unclear. CDR1 and CDR2 from the germline V gene are MNHEY and SVGAGI. Trimming cost V 4 bases and J 9 bases, with 13 bases left between them. CDR3 size: 14 residues. CDR3 in DNA: TGTGCCAGCAGTTCCGGGAGACACCTTTCACCCCTCCACTTT. Translation: CASSSGRHLSPLHF.

The genes are TRBV5-6 and TRBJ1-5; 8 positions agree with TRBD1. With 2 bases clipped from V and 4 bases from J, the junction kept 2 bases outside the gene matches. The CDR3 contains 14 residues. Germline values: CDR1 SGHDT, CDR2 YYEEEE. The CDR3: CASSFTGGNQPQHF. The DNA of the CDR3 is TGTGCCAGCAGCTTCACAGGGGGAAATCAGCCCCAGCATTTT.

The chain has TRBV7-9 and TRBJ2-7; perhaps TRBD2 as D (6 bases). V was pared by 5 bases and J by 1 base, with 12 bases between. The CDR3 is 14 amino acids. The V gene's germline CDR1 is SEHNR and CDR2 FQNEAQ (reference sequence). The CDR3 is CASSMRSGSYEQYF. CDR3 in DNA: TGTGCCAGCAGCATGAGAAGCGGGTCCTACGAGCAGTACTTC. Filled out from reference TRBV7-9 and TRBJ2-7, the complete variable domain reads DTGVSQNPRHKITKRGQNVTFRCDPISEHNRLYWYRQTLGQGPEFLTYFQNEAQLEKSRLLSDRFSAERPKGSFSTLEIQRTEQGDSAMYLCASSMRSGSYEQYFGPGTRLTVT.

This clone was observed a handful of times. V usage is TRBV18 and J usage is TRBJ2-7; D may be TRBD2 (6 bases). V was trimmed by 6 bases and J by 5 bases, leaving 17 bases between them. Looked up from germline, CDR1 is KGHSH and CDR2 is LQKENI. This CDR3 has 14 residues. CDR3 nucleotide sequence: TGTGCCAGCTCCCGATGGCGGGATCCAAACGAGCAGTACTTC. Protein: CASSRWRDPNEQYF.

The CDR3 spells CASSLGGTELYQPQHF. CDR3 in DNA: TGTGCCAGCAGCTTGGGAGGGACGGAACTTTATCAGCCCCAGCATTTT. This chain joins TRBV5-6 and TRBJ1-5, with TRBD1 as a possible D gene (5 bases). This CDR3 comprises 16 residues. Germline V CDR1 and CDR2: SGHDT, YYEEEE. Trimming left V 0 bases short and J 5 bases short, with 15 bases between. The full variable domain, rest sourced from reference TRBV5-6 and TRBJ1-5, is DAGVTQSPTHLIKTRGQQVTLRCSPKSGHDTVSWYQQALGQGPQFIFQYYEEEERQRGNFPDRFSGHQFPNYSSELNVNALLLGDSALYLCASSLGGTELYQPQHFGDGTRLSIL.

This rearrangement joins TRBV19 to TRBJ1-5, with 7 bases aligning to TRBD1. The CDR3 has 15 residues. Per germline, CDR1 LNHDA and CDR2 SQIVND (reference sequence). V lost 5 bases, J lost 2 bases, and 6 bases stayed unmatched. In DNA form, the CDR3 reads TGTGCCAGTAGTCCCCAGGGGGTAGGCAATCAGCCCCAGCATTTT. Translation gives CASSPQGVGNQPQHF.

This sequence joins TRBV2 and TRBJ2-2; D is unresolved. V gave up 3 bases and J gave up 5 bases, with 7 bases separating them. This CDR3 has 13 residues. Germline-derived CDR1 and CDR2 are SNHLY and FYNNEI. The CDR3 nucleotides are TGTGCCAGCAGTGACCCCTATACCGGGGAGCTGTTTTTT. Its protein product is CASSDPYTGELFF.

The rearrangement joins TRBV6-6 to TRBJ2-5, with a possible D match to TRBD1 (6 bases). The J call may not be correct, given that the DNA end is closer to TRBJ2-7. Germline values: CDR1 MNHNY, CDR2 SVGAGI (reference sequence). This CDR3 region has 16 residues. DNA for the CDR3: TGTGCCAGCAGATCGGTGACGGGACAAATCTCCTACGAGCAGTACTTC. Its protein is CASRSVTGQISYEQYF.

This chain connects TRBV27 to TRBJ2-5, with 7 bases aligning to TRBD2. After removal of 2 bases from V and 3 bases from J, the junction contained 6 bases not matched to a gene. This CDR3 contains 15 residues. Germline V lookup: CDR1 MNHEY, CDR2 SMNVEV (reference sequence). The CDR3 protein is CASSLRREREETQYF. The CDR3 bases are TGTGCCAGCAGTTTACGGCGGGAGAGAGAAGAGACCCAGTACTTC.

The V call is TRBV19, the J call TRBJ2-5; tentatively, D is TRBD2 (5 bases). CDR3 length: 14 amino acids. Between the trimmed V and J ends, which lost 7 bases and 1 base, there was a span of 13 bases. CDR1 and CDR2 (germline): LNHDA, SQIVND (reference sequence). The CDR3 nucleotides read TGTGCCAGTAACGCCTTTGCGGGCCAAGAGACCCAGTACTTC. Protein: CASNAFAGQETQYF. Filled out from reference TRBV19 and TRBJ2-5, the complete variable domain reads DGGITQSPKYLFRKEGQNVTLSCEQNLNHDAMYWYRQDPGQGLRLIYYSQIVNDFQKGDIAEGYSVSREKKESFPLTVTSAQKNPTAFYLCASNAFAGQETQYFGPGTRLLVL.